Below, 21 T cell receptor beta chains from the same sample are listed, as sequenced in a study of T cells in Graves' hyperthyroidism and ophthalmopathy. TCR beta CDR3 regions were amplified from RNA transcripts. TCR CDR3 regions were first amplified by RT-PCR with HTBI primers. TCRdb re-called the multiplex PCR reads through MiXCR, storing one row per CDR3 protein. Of approximately 560,000 distinct CDR3 sequences listed, roughly 50% are singletons. Sample: peripheral blood or thyroid tissue (not recorded which). Receptor source: a woman under 30 with Graves' hyperthyroidism.

The CDR3 DNA reads as TGTGCCAGCAGTGGTAAGGAGCCGTCCGGCCGGACCCAGTACTTC. This encodes CASSGKEPSGRTQYF. V usage is TRBV2 and J usage is TRBJ2-5; D is unclear. V gave up 4 bases and J gave up 7 bases, with 19 bases separating them. CDR1 SNHLY and CDR2 FYNNEI come from the germline V gene. This CDR3 spans 15 amino acids.

This clonotype was observed many times. The genes are TRBV12-3 or TRBV12-4 and TRBJ2-5; D not resolved. This CDR3 comprises 12 residues. V was pared by 3 bases and J by 8 bases, with 10 bases between. CDR3 nucleotide sequence: TGTGCCAGCAGTTTGGGAACCTCAACCCAGTACTTC. Translation: CASSLGTSTQYF.

A remark on this clonotype: In this CDR3 the conserved last residue, phenylalanine or tryptophan, is missing, so a read error is likely. No DNA is shown, since the ends of the CDR3 on it are uncertain; the CDR3 is the one TCRdb lists. The rearrangement joins TRBV11-1 to TRBJ1-4. The length of the CDR3 is 9 amino acids, counting both ends. Germline V gene data show CDR1 as SGHAT and CDR2 as FQDESV (reference sequence). The CDR3 spells CASSSGQFY.

This chain joins TRBV2 and TRBJ1-6; 7 nucleotides line up with TRBD1. The trim removed 8 bases at V and 7 bases at J, leaving 5 bases unmatched. The length of the CDR3 is 13 residues. Germline-derived CDR1 and CDR2 are SNHLY and FYNNEI. CDR3 in amino acids: CASWDRYNSPLHF. CDR3 bases: TGTGCCAGCTGGGACAGATACAATTCACCCCTCCACTTT.

This clonotype was detected once. The V and J genes are TRBV29-1 and TRBJ1-5; perhaps TRBD1 as D (6 bases). Germline values: CDR1 SQVTM, CDR2 ANQGSEA. CDR3 length: 15 residues. The chain's CDR3 is CSASLRGGGNQPQHF. CDR3 DNA: TGCAGTGCTAGCTTGCGAGGGGGAGGCAATCAGCCCCAGCATTTT. The full variable domain, completed using reference TRBV29-1 and TRBJ1-5, is SAVISQKPSRDICQRGTSLTIQCQVDSQVTMMFWYRQQPGQSLTLIATANQGSEATYESGFVIDKFPISRPNLTFSTLTVSNMSPEDSSIYLCSASLRGGGNQPQHFGDGTRLSIL.

The genes are TRBV19 and TRBJ2-6; weak D call: TRBD1 (6 bases). This CDR3 spans 17 amino acids. The germline CDR1 and CDR2 sequences are LNHDA and SQIVND (reference sequence). V was trimmed by 2 bases and J by 0 bases, leaving 11 bases between them. CDR3 nucleotides: TGTGCCAGTAGTATATTGGACAGTTTCTCTGGGGCCAACGTCCTGACTTTC. It encodes CASSILDSFSGANVLTF. The full variable domain, with the rest looked up from reference TRBV19 and TRBJ2-6, is DGGITQSPKYLFRKEGQNVTLSCEQNLNHDAMYWYRQDPGQGLRLIYYSQIVNDFQKGDIAEGYSVSREKKESFPLTVTSAQKNPTAFYLCASSILDSFSGANVLTFGAGSRLTVL.

This chain joins TRBV4-3 and TRBJ2-7; D may be TRBD1 (5 bases). Germline lookup yields CDR1 LGHNA and CDR2 YSLEER. This CDR3 has 14 amino acids. V lost 0 bases, J lost 1 base, and 7 bases lay in between. The CDR3 sequence is CASSQETVSYEQYF. As DNA, the CDR3 is TGCGCCAGCAGCCAAGAGACAGTTTCCTACGAGCAGTACTTC.

This clonotype was seen a handful of times. The J gene is TRBJ2-5, the V gene TRBV20-1, with 9 positions matching TRBD1. Germline lookup yields CDR1 DFQATT and CDR2 SNEGSKA (reference sequence). The CDR3 runs to 14 residues. V was clipped by 6 bases and J by 4 bases; unmatched bases: 9. The CDR3: CSAHGQGRLETQYF. In DNA form, the CDR3 reads TGCAGTGCCCATGGACAGGGGCGTTTAGAGACCCAGTACTTC.

The V call is TRBV28, the J call TRBJ2-2, with D unclear. CDR3 length equals 14 residues. The V gene lost 5 bases and the J gene lost 2 bases, with 9 bases spanning the gap. Germline V gene data show CDR1 as MDHEN and CDR2 as SYDVKM. In DNA, the CDR3 is TGTGCCAGCAGTGGCTGGATAAACACCGGGGAGCTGTTTTTT. Its translation: CASSGWINTGELFF.

This clonotype appeared many times. The CDR3 DNA sequence: TGTGCCACCAGTGATTTTGAGGGAGGGAGCGACGGGGAGCTGTTTTTT. This translates into CATSDFEGGSDGELFF. The genes are TRBV24-1 and TRBJ2-2, with 7 bases fitting TRBD2. The CDR3 loop spans 16 amino acids. From germline, CDR1 is KGHDR and CDR2 SFDVKD. Unmatched junction bases numbered 8, after V lost 1 base and J lost 7 bases.

This chain connects TRBV7-2 to TRBJ1-1, with TRBD1 matching 9 bases. V was clipped by 3 bases and J by 5 bases; unmatched bases: 7. Germline lookup yields CDR1 SGHTA and CDR2 FQGNSA. The CDR3 is 15 amino acids. This chain's CDR3 is CASSLPLDRGTEAFF. For the CDR3, the DNA is TGTGCCAGCAGCTTGCCCTTAGACAGGGGGACTGAAGCTTTCTTT.

Comment on this clonotype: A junction end diverges from the germline sequence, so it may reflect a read error. The chain is built from TRBV7-2 and TRBJ1-2; unclear D gene. The CDR3 loop spans 16 amino acids. Germline lookup yields CDR1 SGHTA and CDR2 FQGNSA. The CDR3 DNA reads TGCGCCAGCAGCCAAGGAAGCGACGGGGATAACTATGGCTACACCTTC. It encodes CASSQGSDGDNYGYTF.

This chain joins TRBV20-1 and TRBJ1-4, with 9 bases lining up with TRBD1. CDR3 length: 13 amino acids. The germline CDR1 and CDR2 sequences are DFQATT and SNEGSKA (reference sequence). V gave up 5 bases and J gave up 5 bases; unmatched junction bases: 3. This CDR3 is CSAEDRGNEKLFF. CDR3 DNA: TGCAGTGCTGAGGACAGGGGAAATGAAAAACTGTTTTTT.

The sample holds a few counts of this clonotype. The chain combines TRBV12-3 or TRBV12-4 with TRBJ2-5; no reliable D call. V lost 3 bases and J lost 9, with 17 bases in between. This CDR3 is 14 amino acids long. CDR3 region: CASSFGQVNQPQYF. Here the CDR3 DNA reads TGTGCCAGCAGTTTCGGGCAGGTCAATCAGCCCCAGTACTTC.

V gene TRBV5-1 combines with J gene TRBJ1-5; D unresolved. Germline V gene lookup returns CDR1 SGHRS and CDR2 YFSETQ. Trimming removed 0 bases at V and 2 bases at J, with 9 bases between. The CDR3 runs to 15 residues. In DNA, the CDR3 is TGCGCCAGCAGCTTGGAAGGAATTCGCAATCAGCCCCAGCATTTT. This translates into CASSLEGIRNQPQHF.

The chain combines TRBV7-2 with TRBJ2-7; D perhaps matches TRBD2 (6 bases). The CDR3 is 15 residues long. Germline V gene lookup returns CDR1 SGHTA and CDR2 FQGNSA. V dropped 1 base and J dropped 4 bases, with 14 bases sitting between them. As DNA, the CDR3 is TGTGCCAGCAGCTTAGGGTCGGGAGCGCGATACGAGCAGTACTTC. Encoded protein: CASSLGSGARYEQYF.

This chain connects TRBV29-1 to TRBJ2-3; a possible D gene is TRBD1 (6 bases). This CDR3 contains 14 residues. CDR1 is SQVTM and CDR2 is ANQGSEA in the germline V gene. With 6 bases removed from V and 4 bases from J, the gap between germline ends came to 17 bases. CDR3 coding DNA: TGCAGCGTCGGAAGGACAGTTTTGGCAGATACGCAGTATTTT. Translated, it gives CSVGRTVLADTQYF.

This rearrangement joins TRBV29-1 to TRBJ2-7; 8 bases fit TRBD1. Germline V lookup: CDR1 SQVTM, CDR2 ANQGSEA. Trimming cost V 8 bases and J 6 bases; bases outside gene matches: 6. CDR3 length: 11 amino acids. CDR3 amino acids: CSTRTGSEQYF. In DNA, the CDR3 is TGCAGCACCCGGACAGGGAGCGAGCAGTACTTC.

Comments on this clonotype: At one end, the junction sequence differs from germline, possibly due to a read error. V and J are TRBV7-9 and TRBJ1-1, with TRBD1 as a possible D gene (6 bases). The CDR3 is 14 amino acids. CDR1 is SEHNR, CDR2 FQNEAQ, per germline (reference sequence). The CDR3 is CASSSRDTPSGVFF. In DNA form, the CDR3 reads TGCGCCAGCAGCTCCCGGGACACCCCCTCCGGGGTTTTCTTT.

Ten or more counts support this clonotype. This chain uses TRBV10-3 with TRBJ1-2; tentative D call: TRBD1 (6 bases). The CDR3 loop spans 16 amino acids. V dropped 2 bases and J dropped 4 bases, with 17 bases sitting between them. Per germline, CDR1 ENHRY and CDR2 SYGVKD. CDR3 in amino acids: CAISEGDPGDGYGYTF. As DNA, the CDR3 is TGTGCCATCAGTGAGGGGGACCCAGGGGACGGCTATGGCTACACCTTC.

The chain has TRBV20-1 and TRBJ2-1; 9 bases fit TRBD2. The CDR3 has 14 residues. Germline loops: CDR1 DFQATT, CDR2 SNEGSKA (reference sequence). After removal of 3 bases from V and 9 bases from J, the junction contained 9 bases not matched to a gene. CDR3 region: CSARQTGGRAEQFF. As DNA, the CDR3 is TGCAGTGCTAGGCAAACGGGCGGGAGGGCTGAGCAGTTCTTC.